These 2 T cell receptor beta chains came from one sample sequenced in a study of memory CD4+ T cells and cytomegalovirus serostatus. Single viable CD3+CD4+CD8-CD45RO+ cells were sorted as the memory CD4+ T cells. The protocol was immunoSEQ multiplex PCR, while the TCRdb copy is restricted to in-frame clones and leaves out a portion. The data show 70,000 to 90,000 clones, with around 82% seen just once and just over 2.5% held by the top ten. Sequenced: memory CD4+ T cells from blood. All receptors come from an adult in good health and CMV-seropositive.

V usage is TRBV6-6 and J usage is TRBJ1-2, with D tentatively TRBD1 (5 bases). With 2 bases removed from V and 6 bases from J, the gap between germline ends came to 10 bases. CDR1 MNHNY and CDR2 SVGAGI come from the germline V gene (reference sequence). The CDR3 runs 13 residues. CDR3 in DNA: TGTGCCAGCAGTTACGGGGGAGGTGATGGCTACACCTTC. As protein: CASSYGGGDGYTF.

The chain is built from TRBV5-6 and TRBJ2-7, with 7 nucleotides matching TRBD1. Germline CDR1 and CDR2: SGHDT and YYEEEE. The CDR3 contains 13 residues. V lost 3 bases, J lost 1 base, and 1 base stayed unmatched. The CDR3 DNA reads TGTGCCAGCAGCTGGACAGGATCCTACGAGCAGTACGTC. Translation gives CASSWTGSYEQYV.